This note documents a single T cell receptor beta chain sequence. No antigen is known for it. The data stem from a study of shared clonotypes between healthy human individuals. V was cut by 4 bases and J by 5 bases, with 18 bases left in between. The CDR3 has 15 residues. Germline CDR1 SGHDT, CDR2 YYEEEE. Study-wide results and caveats: The authors expected sequencing depth to affect clonotype sharing among donors.

Method: immunoSEQ multiplex PCR; TCRdb's copy keeps in-frame clones and lacks some. The table records some 1,600,000 clones, 95% to 99% of them present only once. The genes are TRBV5-6 and TRBJ2-5; D is uncertain. Sequencing input: naive CD4+ T cells sorted from blood. Subset given: CD45RA+ positively selected. The sequence came from a man aged 25 to 40 in good health. The CDR3 loop is CASSPDYRVWETQYF. The CDR3 DNA reads as TGTGCCAGCAGCCCCGATTATAGGGTTTGGGAGACCCAGTACTTC.